The rows below give T cell receptor beta chains drawn from one sample of a study of cytomegalovirus exposure and HLA in healthy donors. The data were produced by immunoSEQ multiplex PCR, yet TCRdb's version contains in-frame clones alone and is incomplete. The clone table shows about 200,000 clones, with the ten largest holding about 0.9%. Material for sequencing was PBMCs. These receptors all stem from a woman aged 25 to 39 in good health and CMV-seropositive. Both conserved end residues are part of each CDR3. D genes are given only for firm matches.

j_call d_call v_call cdr3_aa cdr3_nt
TRBJ2-5 TRBD1 TRBV6-5 CASSYGNRGTQYF TGTGCCAGCAGTTATGGTAACAGGGGGACCCAGTACTTC
TRBJ2-1 . TRBV25-1 CASSEYFLAGVENEQFF TGTGCCAGCAGTGAATATTTTCTGGCAGGGGTGGAAAATGAGCAGTTCTTC
TRBJ2-1 TRBD2 TRBV11-3 CASSLDLGLAGVRNEQFF TGTGCCAGCAGCTTAGATCTGGGTCTAGCGGGAGTTCGCAATGAGCAGTTCTTC
TRBJ2-7 . TRBV10-2 CASSEVAPSYEQYF TGCGCCAGCAGTGAGGTCGCGCCTTCCTACGAGCAGTACTTC
TRBJ2-2 TRBD1 TRBV5-6 CASSRPDRAGGELFF TGTGCCAGCAGCCGTCCGGACAGGGCAGGCGGGGAGCTGTTTTTT
TRBJ2-1 TRBD2 TRBV7-9 CASSLFLAGGYNEQFF TGTGCCAGCAGCCTATTCCTAGCGGGAGGCTACAATGAGCAGTTCTTC
TRBJ1-2 . TRBV4-3 CASKDLQGSFFGYTF TGCGCCAGTAAAGACTTACAGGGAAGTTTTTTTGGCTACACCTTC
TRBJ1-2 . TRBV30 CAWSVSRDYGYTF TGTGCCTGGAGTGTAAGCAGGGACTATGGCTACACCTTC
TRBJ1-2 . TRBV7-9 CASSPAAGSGYTF TGTGCCAGCAGCCCCGCAGCCGGGAGTGGCTACACCTTC
TRBJ2-7 TRBD1 TRBV7-2 CASSSSGTGNYEQYF TGTGCCAGCAGCTCATCCGGGACAGGCAACTACGAGCAGTACTTC
TRBJ2-5 . TRBV30 CAWELHGDSRGTQYF TGTGCCTGGGAGCTTCACGGGGACTCAAGAGGGACCCAGTACTTC
TRBJ1-1 TRBD1 TRBV5-1 CASSATPGTVNTEAFF TGCGCCAGCAGCGCCACGCCCGGGACAGTAAACACTGAAGCTTTCTTT
TRBJ1-1 . TRBV5-6 CASSLGQMNTEAFF TGTGCCAGCAGCTTGGGACAGATGAACACTGAAGCTTTCTTT
TRBJ1-5 . TRBV4-1 CASSLDSGWNKPQHF TGCGCCAGCAGCCTAGACTCAGGGTGGAATAAGCCCCAGCATTTT
TRBJ1-3 TRBD1 TRBV6-1 CASSGLRGTGARNTIYF TGTGCCAGCAGTGGCCTAAGGGGGACAGGGGCTAGAAACACCATATATTTT
TRBJ2-3 TRBD2 TRBV7-8 CASSLAGLAGDTQYF TGTGCCAGCAGCTTAGCGGGACTAGCGGGAGATACGCAGTATTTT
TRBJ2-1 TRBD2 TRBV30 CAWKGLAGSYNEQFF TGTGCCTGGAAAGGACTAGCGGGCTCCTACAATGAGCAGTTCTTC
TRBJ2-1 TRBD2 TRBV18 CASSPVAGGPNEQFF TGTGCCAGCTCACCAGTAGCGGGAGGCCCCAATGAGCAGTTCTTC
TRBJ1-1 . TRBV19 CASRSAPGGRNTEAFF TGTGCCAGTAGGTCAGCACCCGGAGGCAGGAACACTGAAGCTTTCTTT
TRBJ2-5 TRBD2 TRBV5-1 CASSTTGTSGGLETQYF TGCGCCAGCAGCACCACCGGGACTAGCGGGGGGTTGGAGACCCAGTACTTC
TRBJ1-3 . TRBV7-9 CASSFRGSSGNTIYF TGTGCCAGCAGCTTCAGGGGAAGCTCTGGAAACACCATATATTTT
TRBJ1-2 . TRBV6-1 CASSEGTHYGYTF TGTGCCAGCAGTGAAGGAACACACTATGGCTACACCTTC
TRBJ2-1 TRBD2 TRBV7-9 CASSLREGPYNEQFF TGTGCCAGCAGCTTAAGGGAGGGCCCTTACAATGAGCAGTTCTTC
TRBJ1-5 TRBD1 TRBV27 CASRGQNNQPQHF TGTGCCAGCAGGGGACAGAACAATCAGCCCCAGCATTTT
TRBJ1-2 TRBD1 TRBV27 CASSGQGGTDGYTF TGTGCCAGCAGCGGACAGGGGGGTACGGATGGCTACACCTTC
TRBJ1-3 . TRBV19 CASNSGHRGNTIYF TGTGCCAGTAACTCGGGACATCGGGGAAACACCATATATTTT
TRBJ1-2 TRBD1 TRBV5-1 CASSTGTGEVGYTF TGCGCCAGCAGCACAGGGACAGGGGAGGTTGGCTACACCTTC
TRBJ1-5 TRBD1 TRBV6-5 CASSRDRKGQPQHF TGTGCCAGCAGCAGGGACAGAAAGGGTCAGCCCCAGCATTTT
TRBJ2-7 . TRBV6-6 CASSYSADTYEQYF TGTGCCAGCAGTTACTCGGCAGACACCTACGAGCAGTACTTC
TRBJ2-5 TRBD2 TRBV5-4 CASSASGRRETQYF TGTGCCAGCAGCGCTAGCGGGAGACGAGAGACCCAGTACTTC
TRBJ1-5 TRBD1 TRBV4-3 CASSQDLGQGNQPQHF TGCGCCAGCAGCCAAGATCTCGGACAGGGGAATCAGCCCCAGCATTTT
TRBJ2-2 . TRBV10-1 CASSVRRDTGELFF TGCGCCAGCAGTGTTCGGCGGGACACCGGGGAGCTGTTTTTT